This T cell receptor beta chain was identified during a study of cytomegalovirus exposure and HLA in healthy donors. Germline V gene data show CDR1 as MNHNY and CDR2 as SVGAGI (reference sequence). Trimming at V came to 7 bases and at J to 5 bases, leaving 7 bases not matched to a gene. This CDR3 has 13 amino acids. With 60 Vbeta and 13 Jbeta primers, the PCR was carried out. Sequencing was performed with immunoSEQ multiplex PCR; in TCRdb, only in-frame clones are kept and a portion is missing. The sample shows 100,000 to 150,000 clones, over 60% of them seen only once. The V and J genes are TRBV6-6 and TRBJ2-5, with 7 bases matching TRBD1. The specimen sequenced was PBMCs. The clonotype originates from a woman in her forties in good health and CMV-seropositive. CDR3 loop: CASIHRGVETQYF. The CDR3 nucleotides read TGTGCCAGCATTCACAGGGGTGTGGAGACCCAGTACTTC.